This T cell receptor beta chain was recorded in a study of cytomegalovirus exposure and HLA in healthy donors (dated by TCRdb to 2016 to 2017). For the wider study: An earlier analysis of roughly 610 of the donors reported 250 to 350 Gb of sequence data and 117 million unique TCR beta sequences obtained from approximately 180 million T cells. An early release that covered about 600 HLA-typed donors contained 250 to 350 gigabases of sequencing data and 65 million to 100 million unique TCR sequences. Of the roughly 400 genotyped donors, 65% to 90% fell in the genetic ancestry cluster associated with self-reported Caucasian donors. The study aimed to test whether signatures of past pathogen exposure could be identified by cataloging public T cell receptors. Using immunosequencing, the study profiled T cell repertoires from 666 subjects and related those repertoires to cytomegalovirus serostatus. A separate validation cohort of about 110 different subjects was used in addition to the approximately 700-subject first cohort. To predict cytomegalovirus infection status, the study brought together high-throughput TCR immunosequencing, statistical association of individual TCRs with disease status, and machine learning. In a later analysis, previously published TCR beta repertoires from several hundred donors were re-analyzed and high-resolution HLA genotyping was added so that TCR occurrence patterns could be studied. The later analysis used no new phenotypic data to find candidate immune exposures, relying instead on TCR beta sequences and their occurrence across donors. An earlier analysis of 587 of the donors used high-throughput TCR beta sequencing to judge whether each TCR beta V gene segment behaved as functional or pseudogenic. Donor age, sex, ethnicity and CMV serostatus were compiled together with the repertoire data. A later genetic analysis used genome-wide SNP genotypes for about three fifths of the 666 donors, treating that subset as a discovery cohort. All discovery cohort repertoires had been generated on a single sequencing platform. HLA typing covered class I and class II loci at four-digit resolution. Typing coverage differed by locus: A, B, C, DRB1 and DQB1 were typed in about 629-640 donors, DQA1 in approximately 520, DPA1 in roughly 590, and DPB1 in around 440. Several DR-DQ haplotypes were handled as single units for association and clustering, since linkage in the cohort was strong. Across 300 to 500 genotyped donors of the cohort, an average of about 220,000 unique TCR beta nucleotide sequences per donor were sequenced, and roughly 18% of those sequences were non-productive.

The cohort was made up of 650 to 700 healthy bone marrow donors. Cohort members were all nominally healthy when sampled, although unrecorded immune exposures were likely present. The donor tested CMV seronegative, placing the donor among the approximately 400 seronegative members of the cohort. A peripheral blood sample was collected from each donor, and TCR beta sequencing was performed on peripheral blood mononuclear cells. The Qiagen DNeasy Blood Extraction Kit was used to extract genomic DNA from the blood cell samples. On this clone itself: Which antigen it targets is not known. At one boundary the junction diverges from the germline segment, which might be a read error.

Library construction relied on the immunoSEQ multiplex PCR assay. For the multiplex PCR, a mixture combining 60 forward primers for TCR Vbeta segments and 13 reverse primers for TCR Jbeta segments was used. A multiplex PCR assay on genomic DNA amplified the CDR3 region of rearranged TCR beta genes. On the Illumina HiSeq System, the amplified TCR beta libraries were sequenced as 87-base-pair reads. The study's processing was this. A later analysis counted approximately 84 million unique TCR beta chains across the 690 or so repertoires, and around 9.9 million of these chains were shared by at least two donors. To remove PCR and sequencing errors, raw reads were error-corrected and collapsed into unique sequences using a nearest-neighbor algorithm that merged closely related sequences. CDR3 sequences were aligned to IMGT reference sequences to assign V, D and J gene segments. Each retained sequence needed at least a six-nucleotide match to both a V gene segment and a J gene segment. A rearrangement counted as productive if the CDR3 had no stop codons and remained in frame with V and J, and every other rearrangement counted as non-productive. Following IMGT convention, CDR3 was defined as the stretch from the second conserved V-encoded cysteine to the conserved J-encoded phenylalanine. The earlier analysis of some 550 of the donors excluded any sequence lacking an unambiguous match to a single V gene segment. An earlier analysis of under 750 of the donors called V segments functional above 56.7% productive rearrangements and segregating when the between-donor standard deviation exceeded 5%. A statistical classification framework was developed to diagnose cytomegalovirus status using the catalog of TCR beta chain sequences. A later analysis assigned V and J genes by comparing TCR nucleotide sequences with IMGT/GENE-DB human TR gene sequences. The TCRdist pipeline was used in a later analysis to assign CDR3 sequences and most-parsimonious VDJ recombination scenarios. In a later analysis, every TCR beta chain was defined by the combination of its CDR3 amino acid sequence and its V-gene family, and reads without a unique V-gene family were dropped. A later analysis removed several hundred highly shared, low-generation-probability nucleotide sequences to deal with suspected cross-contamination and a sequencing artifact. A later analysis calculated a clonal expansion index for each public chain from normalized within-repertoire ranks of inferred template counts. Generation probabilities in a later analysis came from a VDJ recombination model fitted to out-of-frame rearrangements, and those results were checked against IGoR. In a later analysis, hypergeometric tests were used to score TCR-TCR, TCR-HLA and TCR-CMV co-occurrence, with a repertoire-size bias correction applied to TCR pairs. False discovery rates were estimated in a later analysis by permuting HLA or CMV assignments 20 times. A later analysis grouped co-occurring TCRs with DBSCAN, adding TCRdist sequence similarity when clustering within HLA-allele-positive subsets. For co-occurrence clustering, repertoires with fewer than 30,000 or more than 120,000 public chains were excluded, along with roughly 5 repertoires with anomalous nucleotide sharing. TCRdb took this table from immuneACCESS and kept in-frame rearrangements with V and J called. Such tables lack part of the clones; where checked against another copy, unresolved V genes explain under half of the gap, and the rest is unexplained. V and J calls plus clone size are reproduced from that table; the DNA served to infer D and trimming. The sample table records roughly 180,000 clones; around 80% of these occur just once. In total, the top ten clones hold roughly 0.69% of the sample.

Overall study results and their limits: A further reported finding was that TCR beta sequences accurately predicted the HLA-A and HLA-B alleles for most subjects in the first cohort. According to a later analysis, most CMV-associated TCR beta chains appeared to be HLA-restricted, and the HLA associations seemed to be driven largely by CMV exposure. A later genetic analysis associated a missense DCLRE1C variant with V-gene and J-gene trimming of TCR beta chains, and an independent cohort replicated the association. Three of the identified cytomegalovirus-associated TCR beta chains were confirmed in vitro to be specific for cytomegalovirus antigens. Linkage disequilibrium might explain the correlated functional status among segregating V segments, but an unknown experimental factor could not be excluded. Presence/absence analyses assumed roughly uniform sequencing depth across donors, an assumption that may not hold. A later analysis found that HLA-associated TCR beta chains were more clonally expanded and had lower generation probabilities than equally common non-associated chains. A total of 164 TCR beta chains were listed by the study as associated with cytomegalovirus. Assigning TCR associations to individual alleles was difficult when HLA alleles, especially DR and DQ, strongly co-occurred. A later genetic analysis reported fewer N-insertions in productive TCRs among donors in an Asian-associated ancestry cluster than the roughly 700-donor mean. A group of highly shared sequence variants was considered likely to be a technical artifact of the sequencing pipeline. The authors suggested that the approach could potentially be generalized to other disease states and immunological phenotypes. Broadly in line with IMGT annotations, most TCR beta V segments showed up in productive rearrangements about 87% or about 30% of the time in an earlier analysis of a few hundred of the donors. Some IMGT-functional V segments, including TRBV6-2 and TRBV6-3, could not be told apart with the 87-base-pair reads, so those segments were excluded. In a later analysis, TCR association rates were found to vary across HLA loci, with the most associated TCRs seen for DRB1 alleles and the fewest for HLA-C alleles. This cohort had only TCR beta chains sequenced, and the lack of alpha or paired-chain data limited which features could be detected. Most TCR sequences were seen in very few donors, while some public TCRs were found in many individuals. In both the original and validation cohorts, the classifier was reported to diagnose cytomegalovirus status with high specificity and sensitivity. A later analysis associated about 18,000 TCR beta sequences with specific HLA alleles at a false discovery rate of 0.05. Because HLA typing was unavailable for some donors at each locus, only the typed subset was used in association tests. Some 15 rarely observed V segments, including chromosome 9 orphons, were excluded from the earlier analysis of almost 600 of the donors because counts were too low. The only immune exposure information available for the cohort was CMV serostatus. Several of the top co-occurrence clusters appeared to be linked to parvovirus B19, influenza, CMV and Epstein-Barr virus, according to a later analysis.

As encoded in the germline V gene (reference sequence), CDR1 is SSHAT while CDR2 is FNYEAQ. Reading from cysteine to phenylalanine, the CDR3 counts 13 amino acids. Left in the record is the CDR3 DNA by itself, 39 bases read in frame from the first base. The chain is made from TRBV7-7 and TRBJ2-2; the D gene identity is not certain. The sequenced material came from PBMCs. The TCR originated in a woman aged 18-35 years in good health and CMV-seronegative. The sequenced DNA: TGTGCTAGCAGCCCCACCGCGTCCGGGGAGCTGTTTTTT. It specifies CASSPTASGELFF.